This T cell receptor beta chain was found in a study of blood T cell repertoires in COVID-19. Study-wide context: There were acute and convalescent COVID-19 samples, and they came from the United States, Italy and Spain.

CDR3 length: 11 amino acids. Trimming left V 5 bases short and J 5 bases short, with 6 bases between. CDR1 SGHVS and CDR2 FQNEAQ come from the germline V gene. The data were produced by immunoSEQ multiplex PCR, yet TCRdb's version contains in-frame clones alone and is incomplete. This sample has around 180,000 clones, with 70% to 90% found just once. The rearrangement uses TRBV7-8 and TRBJ2-5, with D unresolved. The receptor's source is a man in his forties with active or convalescent COVID-19. Specimen: peripheral blood. The CDR3 DNA is TGTGCCAGCAGCCCCGGGGAGACCCAGTACTTC. Protein: CASSPGETQYF. Filled out from reference TRBV7-8 and TRBJ2-5, the complete variable domain reads GAGVSQSPRYKVAKRGQDVALRCDPISGHVSLFWYQQALGQGPEFLTYFQNEAQLDKSGLPSDRFFAERPEGSVSTLKIQRTQQEDSAVYLCASSPGETQYFGPGTRLLVL.